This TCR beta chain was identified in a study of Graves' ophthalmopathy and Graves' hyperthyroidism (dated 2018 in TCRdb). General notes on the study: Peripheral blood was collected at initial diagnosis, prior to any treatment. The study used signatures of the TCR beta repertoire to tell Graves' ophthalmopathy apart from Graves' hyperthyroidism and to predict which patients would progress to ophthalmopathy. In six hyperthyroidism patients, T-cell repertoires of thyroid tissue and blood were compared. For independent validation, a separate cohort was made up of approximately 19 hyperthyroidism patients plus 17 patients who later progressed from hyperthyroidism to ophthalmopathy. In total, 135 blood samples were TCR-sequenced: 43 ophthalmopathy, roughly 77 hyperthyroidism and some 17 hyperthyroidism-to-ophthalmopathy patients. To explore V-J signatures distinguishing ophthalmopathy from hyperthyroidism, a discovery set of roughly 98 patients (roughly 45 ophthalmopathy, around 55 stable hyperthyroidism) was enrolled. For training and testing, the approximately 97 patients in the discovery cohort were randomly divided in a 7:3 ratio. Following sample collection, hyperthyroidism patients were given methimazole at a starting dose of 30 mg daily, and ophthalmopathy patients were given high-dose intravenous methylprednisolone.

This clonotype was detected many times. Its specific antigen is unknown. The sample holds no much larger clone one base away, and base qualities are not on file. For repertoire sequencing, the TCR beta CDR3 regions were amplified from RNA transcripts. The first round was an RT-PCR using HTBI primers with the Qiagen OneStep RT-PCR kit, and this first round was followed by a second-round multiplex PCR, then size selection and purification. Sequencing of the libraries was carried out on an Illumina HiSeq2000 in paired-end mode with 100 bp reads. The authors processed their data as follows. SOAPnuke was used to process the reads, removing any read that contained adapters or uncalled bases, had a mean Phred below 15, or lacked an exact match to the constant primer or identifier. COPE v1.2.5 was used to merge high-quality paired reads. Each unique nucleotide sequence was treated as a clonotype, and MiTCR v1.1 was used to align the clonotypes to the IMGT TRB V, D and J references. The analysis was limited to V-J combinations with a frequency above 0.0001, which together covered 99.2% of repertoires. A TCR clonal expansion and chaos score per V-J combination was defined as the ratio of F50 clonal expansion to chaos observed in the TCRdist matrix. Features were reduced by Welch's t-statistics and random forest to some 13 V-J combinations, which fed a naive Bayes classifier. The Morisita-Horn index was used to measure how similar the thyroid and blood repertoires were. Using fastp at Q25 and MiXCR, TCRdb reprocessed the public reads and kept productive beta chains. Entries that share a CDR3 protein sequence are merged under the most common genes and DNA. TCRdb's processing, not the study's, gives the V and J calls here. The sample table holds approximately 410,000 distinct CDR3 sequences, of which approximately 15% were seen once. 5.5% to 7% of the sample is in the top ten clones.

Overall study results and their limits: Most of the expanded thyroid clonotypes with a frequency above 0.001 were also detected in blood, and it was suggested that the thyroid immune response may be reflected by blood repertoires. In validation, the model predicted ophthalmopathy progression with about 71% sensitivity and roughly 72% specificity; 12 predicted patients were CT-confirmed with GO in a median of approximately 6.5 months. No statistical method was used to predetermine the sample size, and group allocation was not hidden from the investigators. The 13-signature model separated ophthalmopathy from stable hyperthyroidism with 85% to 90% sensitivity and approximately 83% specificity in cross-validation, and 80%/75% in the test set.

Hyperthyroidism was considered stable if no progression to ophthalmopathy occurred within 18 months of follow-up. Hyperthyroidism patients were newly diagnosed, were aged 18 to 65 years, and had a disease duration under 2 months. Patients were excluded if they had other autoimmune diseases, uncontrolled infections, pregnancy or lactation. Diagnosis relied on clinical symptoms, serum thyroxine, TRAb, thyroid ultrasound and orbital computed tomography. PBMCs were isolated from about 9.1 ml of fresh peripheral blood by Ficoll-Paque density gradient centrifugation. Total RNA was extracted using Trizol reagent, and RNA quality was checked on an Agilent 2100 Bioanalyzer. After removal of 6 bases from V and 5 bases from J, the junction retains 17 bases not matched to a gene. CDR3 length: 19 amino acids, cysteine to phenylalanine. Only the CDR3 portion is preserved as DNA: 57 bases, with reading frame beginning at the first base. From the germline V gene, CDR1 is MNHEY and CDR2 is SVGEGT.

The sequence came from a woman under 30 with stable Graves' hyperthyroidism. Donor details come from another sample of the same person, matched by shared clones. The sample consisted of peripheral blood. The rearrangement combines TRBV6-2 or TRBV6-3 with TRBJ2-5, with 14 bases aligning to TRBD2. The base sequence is TGTGCCAGCAGCACCCGGACTAGCGGGGGGCTTGAAAGCTGGGAGACCCAGTACTTC. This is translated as CASSTRTSGGLESWETQYF.